The clone carrying this T cell receptor (beta chain) appeared a few times. Its antigen is undetermined. The sample is drawn from a study of T cell repertoires in cytomegalovirus infection. Background on the study: Recently identified HLA-C-restricted and well-studied HLA-B-restricted CMV epitopes were used. The public TCR beta signatures pointed to both CMV infection and matching HLA type.

TCRdb passed the reads through MiXCR, listing each CDR3 protein once. The sample has approximately 600,000 distinct CDR3 sequences; 40% are singletons. The trim removed 5 bases at V and 6 bases at J, leaving 8 bases unmatched. The CDR3 is 15 amino acids. The germline V gene has CDR1 SGHVS and CDR2 FQNEAQ. The TCR sequence derives from a human donor in good health (CMV status not recorded). Some clones in this sample may be carry-over from other donors' samples. The chain recombines TRBV7-8 with TRBJ2-7; 12 bases are a match to TRBD1. The sample was cultured PBMCs, taken from culture after CMV antigen stimulation. In DNA form, the CDR3 reads TGTGCCAGCAGCCGGCCGGGACAGGGGGCAGGCGAGCAGTACTTC. It yields the protein CASSRPGQGAGEQYF.